The entry that follows covers one TCR beta chain sequence. Antigen: not known. These data belong to a study of T cell responses to AZD1222 COVID-19 vaccine. As for the study in general: Combined were second doses at about 4 or about 12 weeks. Study conclusions and caveats: Spike-specific TCRs gained breadth and depth after people received two AZD1222 doses.

Assay used: immunoSEQ multiplex PCR; TCRdb lists only in-frame clones, some missing. The sample gives roughly 140,000 clones, more than 70% of which show up once; approximately 16% is in the top ten. The CDR3 contains 16 residues. The V gene lost 4 bases and the J gene lost 8 bases, with 21 bases spanning the gap. From germline, CDR1 is SGHNT and CDR2 YYREEE (reference sequence). The chain uses TRBV5-4 and TRBJ1-4; D call uncertain. The source is an adult in good health. The specimen was peripheral blood, collected on day 0 of AZD1222 vaccination. CDR3 loop: CASSPVGPGRAEKLFF. In DNA form, the CDR3 reads TGTGCCAGCAGCCCCGTAGGGCCGGGCAGAGCAGAAAAACTGTTTTTT.